The clone carrying this T cell receptor beta chain was seen ten or more times. This entry belongs to a study of T-cell reconstitution after alpha-beta-depleted transplantation in children. A TCRbeta library incorporating unique molecular identifiers was prepared. TCRdb recomputed calls from the PCR reads with MiXCR, one row per CDR3 protein. The table lists hundreds of thousands of distinct CDR3 sequences, approximately 12% of them singletons, with roughly 2.6% in the top ten. The V and J ends lost 5 bases and 5 bases respectively, with 13 bases between them. There are 14 residues in the CDR3. Germline CDR1 reads SGDLS; CDR2 reads YYNGEE.

V is TRBV9 and J is TRBJ2-2; possibly TRBD1 or TRBD2 for D (5 bases each). Material: PBMCs from the stem cell graft donor, obtained from the stem cell graft. The sequence was collected from a human donor who donated a stem cell graft to a child with acute lymphoblastic leukemia. The CDR3 loop reads CASRGTVRTGELFF. The CDR3 DNA follows: TGTGCCAGCAGAGGGACGGTGAGAACCGGGGAGCTGTTTTTT.